In this sample, the clone carrying this T cell receptor beta chain turned up many times. Its target is not known. This CDR3 spans 15 amino acids. Per germline, CDR1 MGHDK and CDR2 SYGVNS. V trimming: 5 bases; J trimming: 5 bases; junction bases outside the gene matches: 11. TCRdb reanalysed the 5' RACE reads using MiXCR and keeps one entry per CDR3 protein. Among about 38,000 distinct CDR3 sequences, around 5.2% were seen once, and the ten largest hold roughly 25%. Documented time point: sample taken at primary tumor resection. The study sequenced unsorted whole RNA from tumor, nontumor lung or frozen PBMC. This sample stems from a study of spatial heterogeneity in lung cancer. Study results and caveats: More often at tumor resection than at routine follow-up, ubiquitous expanded tumor TCRs were detected in the blood.

This sequence joins TRBV25-1 and TRBJ2-5, with 7 bases lining up with TRBD2. This TCR came from a female donor with early-stage non-small cell lung cancer. The sample consisted of PBMCs, taken at surgery. CDR3 DNA sequence: TGTGCCAGCAGTAGAGCGGGGTCAACTAGCGAGACCCAGTACTTC. Translating it yields CASSRAGSTSETQYF.